The text below deals with one T cell receptor beta chain. This clonotype was seen more than once but under ten times. The clone's antigen remains unknown. No much larger clone exists at a distance of one base, and base qualities are not known. V and J are truncated by 3 bases and 5 bases respectively, leaving an intervening sequence of 13 bases. The CDR3, cysteine through phenylalanine, is 13 amino acids long. Left in the record is the CDR3 DNA by itself, 39 bases read in frame from the first base. CDR1 GTSNPN and CDR2 SVGIG are derived from the germline V gene (reference sequence). Libraries were made using PCR. Sequencing was carried out with a NextSeq 500. Bulk TCR libraries were prepared as previously described, using TCR primers listed in Table S5. Purification of total RNA was performed with the Qiagen AllPrep DNA/RNA kit. Before analysis, reads from multiple sequencing runs of one library were combined. The study's processing was this. Reads were retained only if their TCR constant sequence matched exactly, and those retained reads were trimmed to 150 nt and grouped according to their 12-nt molecular barcodes. Reads inside each barcode group were sub-clustered using a 15% Levenshtein threshold, and a quality-weighted consensus sequence was constructed for each RNA molecule. Non-functional sequences were removed, as were lower-count sequences one edit away from another. Barcode sub-clusters with fewer than 20% of the maximum read count were removed, based on fitting two negative binomial distributions. TCRdb took the public reads, trimmed them with fastp at Q25, ran MiXCR for clone calling and kept in-frame beta chains. Entries that share a CDR3 protein sequence are merged under the most common genes and DNA. Here the V and J calls rest on TCRdb's processing, not on the authors' analysis. A total of approximately 500,000 distinct CDR3 sequences appear in this sample, roughly 26% of them only once. 0.7% to 0.9% of the sample is taken by the ten largest.

This record comes from a study of molecular identifiers for immune sequencing clone quantification (dated by TCRdb to between 2017 and 2018). Notes on the research overall: For a replicate experiment, the RNA from either about 20,000 or 100,000 naive CD8 T cells was divided into five aliquots, and four of those aliquots went on to sequencing. The study was a methods study using CD8 T cells to benchmark molecular-identifier clustering-based TCR repertoire sequencing (MIDCIRS) and TCR RNA copy counting.

The study at large found these results: In CMV-specific effector cells, over 97% of molecules were held by clones above 20 RNA copies, whereas under 1% of molecules were held by such clones in naive cells. Identical TCR molecules sharing a barcode could cause highly expanded clone sizes to be underestimated. A single cell's worth of spiked-in Jurkat TCR RNA was reported detectable even among one million naive CD8 T cells. Modeling estimated about 3.3 recovered TCR RNA copies per cell, compared with 8.5 to 10 by digital PCR, which implies 30% to 35% capture efficiency. Without barcode sub-clustering, chimeric consensus sequences inflated TCR diversity; chimeras reached as high as 47%. Spiked-in Jurkat TCR RNA (about ten copies' worth), which is not part of the donor repertoire, was contained in the naive libraries.

Naive CD8 T cell libraries were made from around 18,000 to 910,000 sorted cells using 10%, 30% or 50% of purified RNA. Naive CD8 T cells were FACS-sorted as CD8+CD4-CCR7+CD45RA+ on a BD FACSAria II into RLT Plus buffer. Roughly nine TCR copies' worth of Jurkat RNA were spiked into roughly 17,000-1,100,000 naive CD8 T cell samples to test detection sensitivity. Enrichment of CD8 T cells was done with RosetteSep CD8+ T Cell Enrichment Cocktail plus Ficoll-Paque, and ACK red cell lysis came afterward. Source material: naive CD8+ T cells from blood, with Jurkat cell RNA spiked in. What the cell subset or site label conveys for this sample: FACS-sorted CD8+CD4-CCR7+CD45RA+ naive T cells. The TCR sequence derives from a human donor in good health. Some libraries in this study had Jurkat cell RNA spiked in. This chain is built from TRBV30 and TRBJ1-1; the D gene is perhaps TRBD1, from 6 matching bases. The DNA is as follows: TGTGCCTGGAGGGTTGGACAGCTGACTGAAGCTTTCTTT. This encodes CAWRVGQLTEAFF.